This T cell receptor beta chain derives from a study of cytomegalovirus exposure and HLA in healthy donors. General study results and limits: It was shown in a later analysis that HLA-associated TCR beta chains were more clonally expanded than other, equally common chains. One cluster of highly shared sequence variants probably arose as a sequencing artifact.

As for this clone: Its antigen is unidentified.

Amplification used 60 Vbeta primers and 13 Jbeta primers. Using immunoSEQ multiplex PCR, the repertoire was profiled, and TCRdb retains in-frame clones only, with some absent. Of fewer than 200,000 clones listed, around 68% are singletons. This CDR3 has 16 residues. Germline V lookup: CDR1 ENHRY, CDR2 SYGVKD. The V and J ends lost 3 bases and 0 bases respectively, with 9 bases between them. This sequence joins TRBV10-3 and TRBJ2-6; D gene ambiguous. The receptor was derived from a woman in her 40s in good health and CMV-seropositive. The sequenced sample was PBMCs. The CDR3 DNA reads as TGTGCCATCAGTGATGCAGGTTTCTCTGGGGCCAACGTCCTGACTTTC. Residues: CAISDAGFSGANVLTF.